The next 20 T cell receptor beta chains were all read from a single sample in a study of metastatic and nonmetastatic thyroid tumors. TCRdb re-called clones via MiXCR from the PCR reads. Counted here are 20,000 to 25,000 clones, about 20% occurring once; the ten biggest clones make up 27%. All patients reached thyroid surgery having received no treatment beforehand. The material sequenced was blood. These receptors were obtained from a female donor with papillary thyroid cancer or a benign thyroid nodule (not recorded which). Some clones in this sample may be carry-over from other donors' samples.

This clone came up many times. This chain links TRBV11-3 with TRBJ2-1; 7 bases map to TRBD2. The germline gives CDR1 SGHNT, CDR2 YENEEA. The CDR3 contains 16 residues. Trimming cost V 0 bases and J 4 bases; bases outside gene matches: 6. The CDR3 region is CASSLDPAGVYNEQFF. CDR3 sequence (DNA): TGTGCCAGCAGCTTAGATCCGGCGGGAGTGTACAATGAGCAGTTCTTC.

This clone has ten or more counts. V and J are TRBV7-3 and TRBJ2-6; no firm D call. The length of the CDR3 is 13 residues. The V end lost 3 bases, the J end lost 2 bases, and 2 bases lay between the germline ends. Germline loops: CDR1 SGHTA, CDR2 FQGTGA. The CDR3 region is CASSFPGANVLTF. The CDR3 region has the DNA TGTGCCAGCAGCTTCCCTGGGGCCAACGTCCTGACTTTC.

The CDR3 is CASIIQWARVEQYF. CDR3 DNA sequence: TGTGCCAGCATTATACAGTGGGCGCGTGTCGAGCAGTACTTC. The chain joins TRBV28 to TRBJ2-7; no clear D gene. Germline CDR1 is MDHEN and CDR2 is SYDVKM. The CDR3 totals 14 residues. V was cut by 7 bases and J by 6 bases, with 19 bases left in between.

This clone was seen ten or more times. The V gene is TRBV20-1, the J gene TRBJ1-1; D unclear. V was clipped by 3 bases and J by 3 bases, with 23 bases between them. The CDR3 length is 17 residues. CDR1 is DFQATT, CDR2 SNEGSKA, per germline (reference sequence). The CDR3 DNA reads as TGCAGTGCTAGTCTGGACCCCTTAGTCTACTTCGACACTGAAGCTTTCTTT. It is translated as CSASLDPLVYFDTEAFF.

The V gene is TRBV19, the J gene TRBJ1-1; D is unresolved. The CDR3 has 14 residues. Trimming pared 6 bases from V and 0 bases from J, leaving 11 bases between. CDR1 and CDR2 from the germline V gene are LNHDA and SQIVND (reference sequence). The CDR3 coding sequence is TGTGCCAGTAGCCCCCCCGTCATGAACACTGAAGCTTTCTTT. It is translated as CASSPPVMNTEAFF.

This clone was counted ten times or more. The CDR3 sequence: CASSTGGNKFF. Here the CDR3 DNA reads TGCGCCAGCAGCACAGGGGGGAATAAGTTCTTC. V usage is TRBV5-1 and J usage is TRBJ2-1; 8 bases are shared with TRBD1. CDR1 is SGHRS and CDR2 is YFSETQ in the germline V gene. The length of the CDR3 is 11 residues. With V trimmed by 4 bases and J by 14 bases, 5 bases remained unmatched.

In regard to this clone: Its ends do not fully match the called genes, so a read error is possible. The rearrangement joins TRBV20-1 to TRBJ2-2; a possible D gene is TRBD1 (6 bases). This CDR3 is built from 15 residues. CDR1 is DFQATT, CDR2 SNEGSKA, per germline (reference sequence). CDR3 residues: CSASNIMGDTGELFF. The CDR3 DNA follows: TGCAGTGCTAGTAACATTATGGGGGACACCGGTGAGCTGTTTTTT.

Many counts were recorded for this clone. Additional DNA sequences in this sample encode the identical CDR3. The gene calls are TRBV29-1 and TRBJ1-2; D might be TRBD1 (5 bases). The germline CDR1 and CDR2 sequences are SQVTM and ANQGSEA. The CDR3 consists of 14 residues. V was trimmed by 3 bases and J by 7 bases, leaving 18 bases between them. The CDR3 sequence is CSVESGLSTAGYTF. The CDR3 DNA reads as TGCAGCGTTGAGTCGGGGCTCTCAACTGCTGGCTACACCTTC.

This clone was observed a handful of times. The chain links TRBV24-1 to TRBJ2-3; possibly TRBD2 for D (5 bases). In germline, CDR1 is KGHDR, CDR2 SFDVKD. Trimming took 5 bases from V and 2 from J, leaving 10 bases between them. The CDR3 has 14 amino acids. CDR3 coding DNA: TGTGCCACCAGTGGAAAGGACTTCACAGATACGCAGTATTTT. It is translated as CATSGKDFTDTQYF.

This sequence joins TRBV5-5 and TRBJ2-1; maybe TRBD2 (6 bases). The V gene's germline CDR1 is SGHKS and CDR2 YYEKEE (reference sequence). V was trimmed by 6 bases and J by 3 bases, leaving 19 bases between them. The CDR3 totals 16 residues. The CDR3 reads CASIYPDLRGYNEQFF. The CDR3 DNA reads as TGTGCCAGCATCTATCCGGACTTGCGGGGCTACAATGAGCAGTTCTTC. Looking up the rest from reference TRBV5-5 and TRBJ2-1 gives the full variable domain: DAGVTQSPTHLIKTRGQQVTLRCSPISGHKSVSWYQQVLGQGPQFIFQYYEKEERGRGNFPDRFSARQFPNYSSELNVNALLLGDSALYLCASIYPDLRGYNEQFFGPGTRLTVL.

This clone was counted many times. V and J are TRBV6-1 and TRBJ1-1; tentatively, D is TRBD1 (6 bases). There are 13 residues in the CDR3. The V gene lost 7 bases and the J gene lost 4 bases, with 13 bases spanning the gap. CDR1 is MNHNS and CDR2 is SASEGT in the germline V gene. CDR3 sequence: CASTVTGITEAFF. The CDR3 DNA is TGTGCCAGCACCGTTACAGGGATCACTGAAGCTTTCTTT.

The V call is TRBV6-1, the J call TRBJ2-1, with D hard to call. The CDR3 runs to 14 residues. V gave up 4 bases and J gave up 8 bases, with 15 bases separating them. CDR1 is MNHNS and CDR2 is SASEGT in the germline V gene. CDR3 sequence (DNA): TGTGCCAGCAGTGCCCCTAAACCCCCCGATGAGCAGTTCTTC. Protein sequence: CASSAPKPPDEQFF.

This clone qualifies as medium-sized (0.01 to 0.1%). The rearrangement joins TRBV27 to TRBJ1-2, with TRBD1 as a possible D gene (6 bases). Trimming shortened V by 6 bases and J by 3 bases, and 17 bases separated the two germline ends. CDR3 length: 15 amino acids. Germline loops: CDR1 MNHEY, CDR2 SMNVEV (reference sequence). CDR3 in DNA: TGTGCCAGCAGCCTAAACCGGGACACCTACTATGGCTACACCTTC. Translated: CASSLNRDTYYGYTF.

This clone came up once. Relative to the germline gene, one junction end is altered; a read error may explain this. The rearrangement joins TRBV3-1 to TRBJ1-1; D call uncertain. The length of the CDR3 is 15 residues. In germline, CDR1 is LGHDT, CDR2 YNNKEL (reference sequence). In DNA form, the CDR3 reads TGTGCCAGCAGCCAAGAGGACCGGATGAACACTGAAACTTTCTTT. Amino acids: CASSQEDRMNTETFF.

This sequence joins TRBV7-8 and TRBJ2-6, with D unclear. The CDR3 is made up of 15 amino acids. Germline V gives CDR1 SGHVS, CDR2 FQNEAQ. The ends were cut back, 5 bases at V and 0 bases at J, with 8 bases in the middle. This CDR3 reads CASSPQPSGANVLTF. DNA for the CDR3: TGTGCCAGCAGCCCCCAACCCTCTGGGGCCAACGTCCTGACTTTC.

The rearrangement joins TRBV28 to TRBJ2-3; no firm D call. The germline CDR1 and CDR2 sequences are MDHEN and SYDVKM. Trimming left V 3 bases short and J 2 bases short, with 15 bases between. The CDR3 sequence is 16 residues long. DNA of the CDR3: TGTGCCAGCAGTTTTCCGTCGAAACATGTCACAGATACGCAGTATTTT. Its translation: CASSFPSKHVTDTQYF.

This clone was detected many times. The CDR3 sequence is CASSLEVGGYTF. The CDR3 DNA sequence: TGTGCCAGCAGCTTAGAGGTCGGAGGCTACACCTTC. This chain joins TRBV7-9 and TRBJ1-2; D is unresolved. Germline assignment: CDR1 SEHNR and CDR2 FQNEAQ (reference sequence). The CDR3 length is 12 residues. V was pared by 1 base and J by 8 bases, with 8 bases between.

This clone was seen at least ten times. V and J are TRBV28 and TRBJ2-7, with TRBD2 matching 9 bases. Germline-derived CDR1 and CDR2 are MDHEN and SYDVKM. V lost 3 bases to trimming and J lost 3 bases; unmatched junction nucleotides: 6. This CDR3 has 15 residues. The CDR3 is CASSLGLAGVYEQYF. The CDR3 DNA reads TGTGCCAGCAGTTTGGGATTAGCGGGAGTCTACGAGCAGTACTTC.

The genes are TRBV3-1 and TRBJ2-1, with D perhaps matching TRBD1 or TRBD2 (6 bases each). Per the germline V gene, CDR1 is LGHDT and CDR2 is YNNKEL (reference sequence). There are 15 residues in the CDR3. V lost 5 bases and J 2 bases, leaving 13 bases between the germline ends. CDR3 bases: TGTGCCAGCAGCTTGAACGGGGGCCCCTACAATGAGCAGTTCTTC. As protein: CASSLNGGPYNEQFF.

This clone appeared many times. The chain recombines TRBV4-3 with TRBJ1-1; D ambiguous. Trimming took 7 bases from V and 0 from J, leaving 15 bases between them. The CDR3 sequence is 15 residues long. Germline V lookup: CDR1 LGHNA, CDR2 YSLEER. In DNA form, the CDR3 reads TGCGCCAGCACTCAAGCAGTGGGGTTGAACACTGAAGCTTTCTTT. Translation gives CASTQAVGLNTEAFF.